The clone carrying this TCR beta chain occurred a few times. With 0 bases removed from V and 9 bases from J, the gap between germline ends came to 12 bases. CDR3 size: 15 residues. CDR1 and CDR2 (germline): SGHAT, FQDESV (reference sequence). The data stem from a study of identical twins. TCRdb re-called the 5' RACE reads with MiXCR, one entry per CDR3 protein. The sample consists of approximately 500,000 distinct CDR3 sequences, less than 25% of them appearing once. The data were also submitted as part of a second study, on T cells expressing NK-cell markers. From that second work: Obtained from sorted CD3+CD56+NKG2C+, CD3+CD56+NKG2C- and CD3+CD56-NKG2C+ T cells were the TCR beta repertoires. Specificity for HCMV among expanded NKG2C+ T cell clones was not established.

This sequence was found in a woman in her late teens or twenties in good health. V usage is TRBV11-1 and J usage is TRBJ1-6; TRBD1 might be the D (5 bases). Sample: CD4+ T cells sorted from blood. The DNA of the CDR3 is TGTGCCAGCAGCTTAGCGCCAGGGAGCGCTTCACCCCTCCACTTT. It encodes CASSLAPGSASPLHF. Full variable domain (outside the CDR3, taken from reference TRBV11-1 and TRBJ1-6): EAEVAQSPRYKITEKSQAVAFWCDPISGHATLYWYRQILGQGPELLVQFQDESVVDDSQLPKDRFSAERLKGVDSTLKIQPAELGDSAMYLCASSLAPGSASPLHFGNGTRLTVT.